This entry features one T cell receptor (beta chain) sequence. This specimen belongs to a study of shared clonotypes between healthy human individuals. Overall study context: The plates for each donor numbered three CD4 naive, three CD4 memory, two CD8 naive and one CD8 memory.

V was clipped by 3 bases and J by 1 base, with 0 bases between them. The CDR3 runs 11 residues. CDR1 is LNHDA and CDR2 is SQIVND in the germline V gene (reference sequence). Splitting the CD4+ cells yielded a CD45RA+ naive subset and a CD45RA-negative memory subset. Libraries were prepared by immunoSEQ multiplex PCR; TCRdb keeps only in-frame clonotypes and omits some of them. The sample lists hundreds of thousands of clones; about 80% were seen once. The sequenced material came from memory CD4+ T cells sorted from blood. Indicated subset: CD45RA-negative fraction. This TCR was recovered from a woman aged 25 to 45 in good health. This chain joins TRBV19 and TRBJ1-1; D gene uncertain. DNA of the CDR3: TGTGCCAGTAGTATGAACACTGAAGCTTTCTTT. It is translated as CASSMNTEAFF.